One sample yielded the 18 T cell receptor beta chains listed below, sequenced in a study of OX40 agonist ivuxolimab in advanced cancers. Produced via immunoSEQ multiplex PCR; TCRdb's table is partial and in-frame only. The repertoire holds 55,000 to 80,000 clones, 75% to 95% seen once, with 5.2% in the top ten. The sample was CD4+ or CD8+ T cells sorted from blood, taken in a trial of the OX40 agonist ivuxolimab. These receptors all stem from an adult with an advanced solid tumor such as melanoma, head and neck, liver or kidney cancer.

This clone occurred a few times. The V call is TRBV9, the J call TRBJ1-4; possibly TRBD1 for D (6 bases). CDR1 is SGDLS, CDR2 YYNGEE, per germline. This CDR3 is built from 15 residues. Between the trimmed V and J ends, which lost 2 bases and 3 bases, there was a span of 11 bases. Here the CDR3 DNA reads TGTGCCAGCAGCGTTTGGGGGGCGGCTAATGAAAAACTGTTTTTT. Protein: CASSVWGAANEKLFF.

V gene TRBV5-6 combines with J gene TRBJ2-6; 11 nucleotides agree with TRBD2. The junction had 8 bases not matched to a gene; V was cut back by 5 bases and J by 4 bases. The CDR3 covers 17 residues. Germline V gene lookup returns CDR1 SGHDT and CDR2 YYEEEE. Written as DNA, the CDR3 is TGTGCCAGCAGAAACCCGGGACTAGCGGCAGGGGCCAACGTCCTGACTTTC. It is translated as CASRNPGLAAGANVLTF.

V usage is TRBV4-1 and J usage is TRBJ2-1; D is perhaps TRBD2 (6 bases). CDR1 is MGHRA and CDR2 is YSYEKL in the germline V gene. This CDR3 has 17 amino acids. With 3 bases removed from V and 4 bases from J, the gap between germline ends came to 19 bases. Here the CDR3 reads CASSHRPPGDLYNEQFF. The CDR3 DNA follows: TGCGCCAGCAGCCACCGCCCCCCGGGAGATCTATACAATGAGCAGTTCTTC.

The chain links TRBV9 to TRBJ1-2, with TRBD1 identical over 12 bases. The germline CDR1 and CDR2 sequences are SGDLS and YYNGEE. The CDR3 is made up of 14 amino acids. J lost 5 bases, V lost 4 bases, and 3 bases had no gene match. CDR3 in DNA: TGTGCCAGCAGCTTGGGACAGGGGGCTTATGGCTACACCTTC. The encoded protein is CASSLGQGAYGYTF.

The chain is built from TRBV9 and TRBJ2-3; 8 bases match TRBD2. The ends lost 4 bases at V and 3 bases at J; junction bases unmatched: 10. Germline CDR1 SGDLS, CDR2 YYNGEE. This CDR3 has 16 residues. The CDR3 DNA reads TGTGCCAGCAGCCCGCGGGGTAGCGGGAAGACAGATACGCAGTATTTT. Translation: CASSPRGSGKTDTQYF.

V usage is TRBV18 and J usage is TRBJ1-1, with unresolved D. CDR3 length: 15 amino acids. The germline V gene encodes CDR1 KGHSH and CDR2 LQKENI. The V end was cut by 1 base, the J end by 6 bases, with 15 bases between. CDR3 in amino acids: CASSPRGQVSPEAFF. CDR3 DNA: TGTGCCAGCTCACCACGTGGGCAGGTTTCCCCTGAAGCTTTCTTT.

This clone was picked up a small number of times. This rearrangement joins TRBV28 to TRBJ2-2, with 15 bases fitting TRBD2. Looked up from germline, CDR1 is MDHEN and CDR2 is SYDVKM. The CDR3 has 18 amino acids. J gave up 7 bases and V 4 bases, and 10 bases lay outside the gene matches. CDR3 sequence (DNA): TGTGCCAGCAGTTCTGGACTAGCGGGAGGGTGGTGGATCGGGGAGCTGTTTTTT. As protein: CASSSGLAGGWWIGELFF.

Regarding this clone: Given the absence of the conserved phenylalanine or tryptophan at the CDR3 end, a read error is likely. The rearrangement uses TRBV18 and TRBJ2-7; TRBD1 aligns across 7 bases. With 0 bases clipped from V and 2 bases from J, the junction kept 4 bases outside the gene matches. The germline CDR1 and CDR2 sequences are KGHSH and LQKENI. The CDR3 is 15 amino acids. The CDR3 spells CASSPPGQSTYEQYL. In nucleotides, the CDR3 is TGTGCCAGCTCACCACCGGGACAGTCGACCTACGAGCAGTACCTC.

The chain has TRBV20-1 and TRBJ2-7; D gene unclear. Germline V lookup: CDR1 DFQATT, CDR2 SNEGSKA (reference sequence). CDR3 size: 11 residues. Trimming took 5 bases from V and 6 from J, leaving 11 bases between them. CDR3 region: CSAGLMSEQYF. CDR3 in DNA: TGCAGTGCTGGCTTGATGAGCGAGCAGTACTTC.

The genes are TRBV7-8 and TRBJ1-6, with TRBD1 as a possible D gene (5 bases). The CDR3 sequence is 14 residues long. Germline-derived CDR1 and CDR2 are SGHVS and FQNEAQ. Trimming left V 4 bases short and J 7 bases short, with 11 bases between. The chain's CDR3 is CASSSQGNNSPLHF. For the CDR3, the DNA is TGTGCCAGCAGCTCCCAGGGTAACAATTCACCCCTCCACTTT.

The chain has TRBV18 and TRBJ1-1; 8 bases align to TRBD1. The CDR3 totals 15 residues. Germline CDR1 reads KGHSH; CDR2 reads LQKENI. V was clipped by 3 bases and J by 4 bases; unmatched bases: 7. The CDR3 here is CASSPATGEGTEAFF. The CDR3 bases are TGTGCCAGCTCACCGGCGACAGGGGAAGGCACTGAAGCTTTCTTT.

The chain is built from TRBV7-2 and TRBJ1-1, with D possibly TRBD1 on 5 matching bases. Trimming shortened V by 3 bases and J by 4 bases, and 15 bases separated the two germline ends. The CDR3 spans 15 residues. Germline loops: CDR1 SGHTA, CDR2 FQGNSA. The CDR3, as DNA: TGTGCCAGCAGCTTGTTTTGGCAGGGAGGCACTGAAGCTTTCTTT. It yields the protein CASSLFWQGGTEAFF.

V usage is TRBV30 and J usage is TRBJ1-5, with D possibly TRBD1 on 5 matching bases. Between the trimmed V and J ends, which lost 5 bases and 5 bases, there was a span of 16 bases. In germline, CDR1 is GTSNPN, CDR2 SVGIG (reference sequence). This CDR3 has 14 amino acids. CDR3 DNA sequence: TGTGCCTGGGGCGGGGGGGACCGCCATCAGCCCCAGCATTTT. Encoded protein: CAWGGGDRHQPQHF.

The V gene is TRBV11-1, the J gene TRBJ2-3; maybe TRBD1 (7 bases). The germline V gene has CDR1 SGHAT and CDR2 FQDESV (reference sequence). Trimming removed 8 bases from V and 2 bases from J, with 14 bases in between. The CDR3 is made up of 14 amino acids. The CDR3 spells CASGYRGLTDTQYF. CDR3 nucleotides: TGTGCCAGCGGTTACAGGGGACTCACAGATACGCAGTATTTT.

This chain connects TRBV7-9 to TRBJ1-1; D gene ambiguous. Germline V gives CDR1 SEHNR, CDR2 FQNEAQ (reference sequence). CDR3 size: 15 residues. Trimming took off 2 bases at V and 1 base at J, with 11 bases between the two ends. CDR3 coding DNA: TGTGCCAGCAGCTTATTACCACGCGGGAACACTGAAGCTTTCTTT. Its protein is CASSLLPRGNTEAFF.

The chain employs TRBV28 and TRBJ1-2; D is undetermined. CDR3 length equals 14 residues. Trimming removed 10 bases from V and 4 bases from J, with 19 bases in between. Germline values: CDR1 MDHEN, CDR2 SYDVKM. The DNA for the CDR3 is TGTGCCACCAAAGGCGAAGGCATCAGCTATGGCTACACCTTC. Protein product: CATKGEGISYGYTF.

This chain links TRBV5-4 with TRBJ2-2; tentatively, D is TRBD2 (6 bases). V lost 0 bases, J lost 5 bases, and 14 bases lay in between. CDR3 size: 16 residues. Per the germline V gene, CDR1 is SGHNT and CDR2 is YYREEE (reference sequence). CDR3 sequence reads: CASSLALGTRTGELFF. The CDR3 DNA is TGTGCCAGCAGCTTGGCCTTGGGGACTCGGACCGGGGAGCTGTTTTTT.

In this sample, this clone turned up a few times. The chain has TRBV19 and TRBJ1-2, with unresolved D. The V and J ends lost 1 base and 8 bases respectively, with 11 bases between them. The CDR3 has 13 amino acids. Per the germline V gene, CDR1 is LNHDA and CDR2 is SQIVND (reference sequence). The CDR3 sequence is CASSIVGLRGYTF. CDR3 DNA: TGTGCCAGTAGTATAGTAGGGTTGAGGGGCTACACCTTC.